One and the same sample provided the 25 T cell receptor beta chains below, sequenced in a study of cytotoxic CD8 clonotypes in ibrutinib-treated CLL. Measured with immunoSEQ multiplex PCR; TCRdb has only the in-frame clones, and not every one. The sample holds about 130,000 clones, approximately 81% seen once. The starting material was PBMCs, obtained after 24 months of ibrutinib treatment. These receptors were taken from a human donor with chronic lymphocytic leukemia.

The chain carries TRBV11-1 and TRBJ1-2; 7 bases are a match to TRBD1. V lost 5 bases to trimming and J lost 5 bases; unmatched junction nucleotides: 14. In germline, CDR1 is SGHAT, CDR2 FQDESV (reference sequence). The CDR3 is 16 amino acids. The CDR3: CASSLKTGSLNYGYTF. CDR3 nucleotide sequence: TGTGCCAGCAGCCTAAAGACAGGGTCACTGAATTATGGCTACACCTTC.

In its sample, this clone was seen once. The chain has TRBV19 and TRBJ2-1; D perhaps matches TRBD1 (6 bases). Trimming removed 1 base from V and 5 bases from J, with 18 bases in between. Germline V gives CDR1 LNHDA, CDR2 SQIVND (reference sequence). CDR3 length: 17 amino acids. The CDR3 protein is CASSIGLKWDTNNEQFF. Written as DNA, the CDR3 is TGTGCCAGTAGTATAGGATTAAAGTGGGACACTAACAATGAGCAGTTCTTC.

This clone appeared a few times. This rearrangement joins TRBV30 to TRBJ1-2; D is unresolved. With 5 bases removed from V and 0 bases from J, the gap between germline ends came to 10 bases. The CDR3 contains 13 residues. Germline values: CDR1 GTSNPN, CDR2 SVGIG (reference sequence). CDR3: CAWATEANYGYTF. DNA of the CDR3: TGTGCCTGGGCCACGGAAGCTAACTATGGCTACACCTTC.

This clone showed up just once. The chain links TRBV6-1 to TRBJ1-3, with D perhaps matching TRBD1 (6 bases). V lost 2 bases to trimming and J lost 2 bases, with 13 bases between them. Germline CDR1 reads MNHNS; CDR2 reads SASEGT. The CDR3 is made up of 16 amino acids. This CDR3 is CASSETWGAPGNTIYF. In DNA form, the CDR3 reads TGTGCCAGCAGTGAAACGTGGGGGGCGCCTGGAAACACCATATATTTT.

This clone was recorded only once. The chain recombines TRBV16 with TRBJ2-6; D remains ambiguous. The V and J ends lost 4 bases and 4 bases respectively, with 11 bases between them. Germline CDR1 is KGHSY and CDR2 is FQNENV. The CDR3 runs to 15 residues. CDR3 amino acids: CASSPHPTGANVLTF. In DNA, the CDR3 is TGTGCCAGCAGCCCTCACCCCACCGGGGCCAACGTCCTGACTTTC.

The gene calls are TRBV9 and TRBJ2-3, with TRBD2 matching over 8 bases. J gave up 2 bases and V 3 bases, and 8 bases lay outside the gene matches. Germline-derived CDR1 and CDR2 are SGDLS and YYNGEE. This CDR3 has 16 amino acids. The CDR3 region is CASSGPPGGLTDTQYF. CDR3 in DNA: TGTGCCAGCAGCGGTCCCCCGGGGGGGCTCACAGATACGCAGTATTTT.

This clone was seen a few times. The J gene is TRBJ1-2, the V gene TRBV11-1, with TRBD1 as a possible D gene (6 bases). CDR1 and CDR2 (germline): SGHAT, FQDESV (reference sequence). Trimming took off 4 bases at V and 4 bases at J, with 19 bases between the two ends. CDR3 length: 16 residues. This chain's CDR3 is CASSSYGGAGGYGYTF. The CDR3 DNA follows: TGTGCCAGCAGCTCGTACGGGGGGGCCGGAGGCTATGGCTACACCTTC.

This clone has more than one count but fewer than ten. At the DNA level, this CDR3 is encoded by other sequences in the same sample as well. This chain uses TRBV18 with TRBJ2-5; D not resolved. The germline CDR1 and CDR2 sequences are KGHSH and LQKENI. The germline V and J ends were trimmed by 3 bases and 1 base, with 0 bases remaining between them. The CDR3 runs to 11 residues. This CDR3 is CASSPQETQYF. The DNA for the CDR3 is TGTGCCAGCTCACCCCAAGAGACCCAGTACTTC.

The chain uses TRBV28 and TRBJ2-5; a weak D match, TRBD1 (6 bases). Germline V gives CDR1 MDHEN, CDR2 SYDVKM. The length of the CDR3 is 14 residues. V was trimmed by 6 bases and J by 4 bases, leaving 15 bases between them. DNA for the CDR3: TGTGCCAGCAGAGAATCAGGGGTTACAGAGACCCAGTACTTC. Encoded protein: CASRESGVTETQYF.

V and J are TRBV30 and TRBJ2-7, with D perhaps assigned TRBD1 or TRBD2 (5 bases each). This CDR3 spans 16 amino acids. The V end was cut by 3 bases, the J end by 6 bases, with 24 bases between. Looked up from germline, CDR1 is GTSNPN and CDR2 is SVGIG (reference sequence). The CDR3 DNA reads as TGTGCCTGGAGGGTTCTAGAGGGACCCCCGAGGGGCGAGCAGTACTTC. Its protein product is CAWRVLEGPPRGEQYF.

The rearrangement joins TRBV27 to TRBJ2-7, with a tentative D call TRBD2 (6 bases). V lost 5 bases and J lost 5, with 16 bases in between. Germline V gene data show CDR1 as MNHEY and CDR2 as SMNVEV (reference sequence). The CDR3 contains 14 residues. The CDR3 reads CASSRGGAGNEQYF. The CDR3 bases are TGTGCCAGCAGTCGGGGCGGGGCTGGCAACGAGCAGTACTTC.

In nucleotides, the CDR3 is TGTGCCAGCAGCTTATCTCTAGGAGGGCACTATGGCTACACCTTC. It translates to CASSLSLGGHYGYTF. The gene calls are TRBV7-2 and TRBJ1-2; no definite D call. V lost 2 bases and J lost 3, with 13 bases in between. The CDR3 sequence is 15 residues long. The germline V gene has CDR1 SGHTA and CDR2 FQGNSA.

The V and J genes are TRBV29-1 and TRBJ2-3; 11 bases are shared with TRBD2. This CDR3 is built from 15 residues. The V gene end was trimmed by 7 bases and the J gene end by 3 bases; junction bases not matched to a gene: 9. The germline V gene encodes CDR1 SQVTM and CDR2 ANQGSEA. The CDR3 nucleotides read TGCAGCGCCCGACCCGCTAGCGGGGGGACAGATACGCAGTATTTT. Its protein product is CSARPASGGTDTQYF.

The sample holds a few counts of this clone. The chain couples TRBV2 to TRBJ1-2; 7 nucleotides agree with TRBD1. With 7 bases clipped from V and 2 bases from J, the junction kept 7 bases outside the gene matches. The germline V gene has CDR1 SNHLY and CDR2 FYNNEI. The CDR3 extends over 14 amino acids. This CDR3 is CASNAGTENYGYTF. The CDR3 DNA is TGTGCCAGCAACGCCGGGACAGAGAACTATGGCTACACCTTC.

In DNA, the CDR3 is TGTGCCAGCAGAAACAACAGGGATCCCTATTCACCCCTCCACTTT. Its protein product is CASRNNRDPYSPLHF. This sequence joins TRBV7-9 and TRBJ1-6; the D gene is possibly TRBD1 (6 bases). This CDR3 is 15 amino acids long. Trimming took off 6 bases at V and 8 bases at J, with 17 bases between the two ends. Germline CDR1 SEHNR, CDR2 FQNEAQ (reference sequence).

V is TRBV5-6 and J is TRBJ1-2; D uncertain. V lost 2 bases and J lost 0, with 8 bases in between. CDR1 SGHDT and CDR2 YYEEEE come from the germline V gene. CDR3 length equals 14 residues. CDR3 sequence: CASSFRRANYGYTF. Here the CDR3 DNA reads TGTGCCAGCAGCTTCAGACGGGCTAACTATGGCTACACCTTC. Looking up the rest from reference TRBV5-6 and TRBJ1-2 gives the full variable domain: DAGVTQSPTHLIKTRGQQVTLRCSPKSGHDTVSWYQQALGQGPQFIFQYYEEEERQRGNFPDRFSGHQFPNYSSELNVNALLLGDSALYLCASSFRRANYGYTFGSGTRLTVV.

The CDR3 here is CASSIEPGQPYEQYF. Here the CDR3 DNA reads TGTGCCAGTAGTATAGAGCCGGGACAGCCCTACGAGCAGTACTTC. The chain employs TRBV19 and TRBJ2-7; the match to TRBD1 covers 7 bases. The trim removed 0 bases at V and 2 bases at J, leaving 4 bases unmatched. Germline CDR1 is LNHDA and CDR2 is SQIVND (reference sequence). The CDR3 contains 15 residues.

This rearrangement joins TRBV20-1 to TRBJ1-2, with 7 bases aligning to TRBD1. V lost 4 bases and J lost 9; bases outside the gene matches: 5. This CDR3 contains 11 residues. Germline V lookup: CDR1 DFQATT, CDR2 SNEGSKA (reference sequence). The CDR3 sequence: CSATGTESYTF. CDR3 coding DNA: TGCAGTGCTACCGGGACAGAGAGCTACACCTTC.

V is TRBV7-2 and J is TRBJ2-3, with no clear D. CDR3 length: 12 residues. Trimming left V 5 bases short and J 2 bases short, with 5 bases between. CDR1 and CDR2 from the germline V gene are SGHTA and FQGNSA. This chain's CDR3 is CASSEFTDTQYF. The CDR3, as DNA: TGTGCCAGCAGCGAATTCACAGATACGCAGTATTTT.

This clone was observed a handful of times. V gene TRBV2 combines with J gene TRBJ1-6; 9 bases line up with TRBD1. Germline V gives CDR1 SNHLY, CDR2 FYNNEI. The CDR3 covers 15 residues. The V gene end was trimmed by 1 base and the J gene end by 11 bases; junction bases not matched to a gene: 6. The CDR3 loop is CASSEDTGGSTPLHF. CDR3 DNA sequence: TGTGCCAGCAGTGAAGATACAGGGGGCTCCACACCCCTCCACTTT.

This clone was observed a few times. The chain is built from TRBV28 and TRBJ1-1; 8 bases align to TRBD1. The CDR3 is 17 residues long. Trimming took 2 bases from V and 4 from J; bases not matched to a gene: 12. Germline V gives CDR1 MDHEN, CDR2 SYDVKM. CDR3 protein: CASSLTGLGQGSTEAFF. CDR3 in DNA: TGTGCCAGCAGTTTAACCGGCCTTGGACAGGGTAGCACTGAAGCTTTCTTT.

The CDR3: CAISEGRLYEQYF. The CDR3 DNA sequence: TGTGCCATCAGTGAGGGTCGACTGTACGAGCAGTACTTC. V usage is TRBV10-3 and J usage is TRBJ2-7; unclear D gene. V lost 2 bases and J lost 4, with 9 bases in between. This CDR3 comprises 13 residues. The V gene's germline CDR1 is ENHRY and CDR2 SYGVKD.

The chain has TRBV29-1 and TRBJ1-2; weak D call: TRBD1 (5 bases). The CDR3 runs to 12 residues. V lost 5 bases and J 5 bases, leaving 12 bases between the germline ends. Germline V gene sequence: CDR1 SQVTM, CDR2 ANQGSEA. The CDR3 coding sequence is TGCAGCGTTTCCGGGGCTTGGTATGGCTACACCTTC. This gives the protein CSVSGAWYGYTF.

Only a few counts were recorded for this clone. The chain employs TRBV6-6 and TRBJ2-5, with a tentative D call TRBD1 (6 bases). The ends were cut back, 5 bases at V and 3 bases at J, with 13 bases in the middle. The length of the CDR3 is 14 residues. CDR1 MNHNY and CDR2 SVGAGI come from the germline V gene (reference sequence). CDR3 nucleotides: TGTGCCAGCAGTCCCACAGGGATGGAAGAGACCCAGTACTTC. Translation gives CASSPTGMEETQYF.

The chain combines TRBV7-2 with TRBJ1-6, with 8 bases lining up with TRBD1. This CDR3 region has 16 residues. Germline V gene lookup returns CDR1 SGHTA and CDR2 FQGNSA. V lost 6 bases, J lost 6 bases, and 10 bases stayed unmatched. CDR3 nucleotides: TGTGCCAGCAGTTTCCGACAGGGGCCGGCTAATTCACCCCTCCACTTT. Its protein is CASSFRQGPANSPLHF. Supplemented by reference TRBV7-2 and TRBJ1-6, the full variable domain reads GAGVSQSPSNKVTEKGKDVELRCDPISGHTALYWYRQSLGQGLEFLIYFQGNSAPDKSGLPSDRFSAERTGGSVSTLTIQRTQQEDSAVYLCASSFRQGPANSPLHFGNGTRLTVT.